The clone carrying this TCR beta chain showed up many times. Its matching antigen is unknown. This library used about 360 ng RNA and molecular barcoded adaptors spanning alpha/delta and beta/gamma chains. TCRdb re-called the reads through MiXCR, storing one row per CDR3 protein. The sample lists over 50,000 distinct CDR3 sequences; under 20% were seen once. This specimen belongs to a study of read filtering for tumor transcriptome and immune sequencing. Turning to the study itself: Patients were 17 male and some 13 female, mean age approximately 70 years, range about 47 to 80.

Germline V CDR1 and CDR2: SGHDT, YYEEEE. The CDR3 runs 13 residues. J gave up 9 bases and V 4 bases, and 6 bases lay outside the gene matches. Study-wide results and limits: Even smaller IR-seq throughput identified most shared clonotypes. Dropping single-read clonotypes raised IR-seq and RNA-seq shared-clonotype correlation.

Bone marrow was sampled from every patient at the time of active disease. This chain links TRBV5-6 with TRBJ2-3, with 9 bases lining up with TRBD2. The source is a donor at least 40 years old with multiple myeloma. The specimen was a population of CD138-negative cells sorted from bone marrow. CDR3 amino acids: CASSAGGSETQYF. Here the CDR3 DNA reads TGTGCCAGCAGCGCGGGAGGGTCGGAGACGCAGTATTTT.